Listed here are 22 T cell receptor beta chains from one sample, sequenced in a study of blood T cell repertoires in COVID-19 (dated by TCRdb to between 2020 and 2021). Libraries were constructed by the immunoSEQ multiplex PCR assay. Here the immuneACCESS table is served through TCRdb, limited to in-frame sequences with V and J called. Missing clones are a known gap in these copies; in checked studies unresolved V genes cover under half, and the rest lacks a known reason. This sample lists 250,000 to 300,000 clones; roughly 93% were detected once. About 2.1% of the sample belongs to the ten largest clones. Material for sequencing was PBMCs or T cells enriched from blood (not recorded which). These receptors all stem from a woman in her thirties or forties with acute COVID-19.

The V call is TRBV19, the J call TRBJ1-6, with unresolved D. Per the germline V gene, CDR1 is LNHDA and CDR2 is SQIVND (reference sequence). With 3 bases removed from V and 9 bases from J, the gap between germline ends came to 9 bases. CDR3 length equals 13 residues. The CDR3 loop is CASSMGQGSPLHF. The CDR3 nucleotides are TGTGCCAGTAGTATGGGCCAAGGTTCACCCCTCCACTTT.

J is TRBJ1-6 and V is TRBV7-3; the match to TRBD1 covers 9 bases. The V and J ends lost 5 bases and 10 bases, in that order; junction bases with no gene match: 6. This CDR3 has 14 amino acids. The V gene's germline CDR1 is SGHTA and CDR2 FQGTGA. Written as DNA, the CDR3 is TGTGCCAGCAGCCGGACAGGGGCGCAATCACCCCTCCACTTT. Translating it yields CASSRTGAQSPLHF.

V gene TRBV5-5 combines with J gene TRBJ2-6; D is ambiguous. V lost 3 bases, J lost 1 base, and 8 bases lay in between. Looked up from germline, CDR1 is SGHKS and CDR2 is YYEKEE (reference sequence). CDR3 length: 15 residues. CDR3 nucleotides: TGTGCCAGCAGCTCCCCTTCTTCTGGGGCCAACGTCCTGACTTTC. It codes for CASSSPSSGANVLTF.

The chain recombines TRBV5-1 with TRBJ1-2; D unclear. The CDR3 has 12 amino acids. Germline V lookup: CDR1 SGHRS, CDR2 YFSETQ. The ends were cut back, 6 bases at V and 4 bases at J, with 10 bases in the middle. The CDR3 bases are TGCGCCAGCACCACAGCAGGCTATGGCTACACCTTC. It translates to CASTTAGYGYTF.

In this sample, this clone turned up once. The chain recombines TRBV11-1 with TRBJ1-1; D is unresolved. Germline V gives CDR1 SGHAT, CDR2 FQDESV (reference sequence). V gave up 2 bases and J gave up 3 bases, with 4 bases separating them. The CDR3 is 12 amino acids. DNA for the CDR3: TGTGCCAGCAGCTTATATGACACTGAAGCTTTCTTT. Its translation is CASSLYDTEAFF.

The rearrangement uses TRBV4-3 and TRBJ2-2; 11 bases align to TRBD2. The CDR3 length is 21 residues. The V gene's germline CDR1 is LGHNA and CDR2 YSLEER. Unmatched junction bases numbered 21, after V lost 4 bases and J lost 5 bases. CDR3 sequence (DNA): TGCGCCAGCAGCCGAAATTTAATAACTAGCGGGGGACCAGGGGGTACCGGGGAGCTGTTTTTT. Its translation: CASSRNLITSGGPGGTGELFF.

A word on this clone: Other DNA sequences in this sample translate to the same CDR3. The genes are TRBV12-3 or TRBV12-4 and TRBJ1-2; D possibly corresponds to TRBD1 (6 bases). The ends were cut back, 4 bases at V and 1 base at J, with 7 bases in the middle. The CDR3 loop spans 13 amino acids. The CDR3 sequence is CASSSQGNYGYTF. The CDR3 DNA reads TGTGCCAGCAGTTCACAGGGTAACTATGGCTACACCTTC.

This clone was detected many times. The chain uses TRBV7-9 and TRBJ2-7; 9 bases are a match to TRBD1. V shed 5 bases, J shed 2 bases, and the junction held 7 bases outside the gene matches. The CDR3 has 15 residues. From germline, CDR1 is SEHNR and CDR2 FQNEAQ (reference sequence). CDR3 residues: CASSPLDRGTYEQYF. DNA for the CDR3: TGTGCCAGCAGCCCGCTGGACAGGGGCACCTACGAGCAGTACTTC.

This chain connects TRBV5-6 to TRBJ2-1; 10 positions match TRBD2. The CDR3 has 15 amino acids. In germline, CDR1 is SGHDT, CDR2 YYEEEE. The V and J ends lost 3 bases and 8 bases, in that order; junction bases with no gene match: 8. The CDR3, as DNA: TGTGCCAGCAGCTCCCAGCGGGGGGGAATCTATGAGCAGTTCTTC. Residues: CASSSQRGGIYEQFF.

The chain recombines TRBV28 with TRBJ1-2, with TRBD1 as a possible D gene (6 bases). In germline, CDR1 is MDHEN, CDR2 SYDVKM. Trimming shortened V by 4 bases and J by 0 bases, and 18 bases separated the two germline ends. The CDR3 sequence is 17 residues long. The CDR3 DNA reads as TGTGCCAGCAGTTCAATTGACCGGGACAATACTAACTATGGCTACACCTTC. Protein sequence: CASSSIDRDNTNYGYTF.

The CDR3 DNA sequence: TGTGCCAGTACAACCGGGACAGGTTACTCCTACGAGCAGTACTTC. Translating it yields CASTTGTGYSYEQYF. V gene TRBV18 combines with J gene TRBJ2-7; 8 bases map to TRBD1. The CDR3 consists of 15 residues. The V segment lost 9 bases and the J segment 0 bases; nucleotides outside the gene matches: 10. CDR1 KGHSH and CDR2 LQKENI come from the germline V gene. The full variable domain, with the rest looked up from reference TRBV18 and TRBJ2-7, is NAGVMQNPRHLVRRRGQEARLRCSPMKGHSHVYWYRQLPEEGLKFMVYLQKENIIDESGMPKERFSAEFPKEGPSILRIQQVVRGDSAAYFCASTTGTGYSYEQYFGPGTRLTVT.

The chain uses TRBV6-5 and TRBJ1-6, with 8 bases that match TRBD1. CDR3 length equals 14 residues. Germline CDR1 reads MNHEY; CDR2 reads SVGAGI. J was trimmed by 5 bases and V by 8 bases; bases with no gene match: 5. The CDR3 region is CASSRGRDNSPLHF. The CDR3 DNA follows: TGTGCCAGCTCCAGGGGGCGGGATAATTCACCCCTCCACTTT.

V and J are TRBV5-1 and TRBJ1-1, with D uncertain. The V end was cut by 5 bases, the J end by 4 bases, with 12 bases between. This CDR3 spans 13 amino acids. Germline V lookup: CDR1 SGHRS, CDR2 YFSETQ. The CDR3 is CASRPGSGTEAFF. CDR3 sequence (DNA): TGCGCCAGCAGGCCGGGTTCGGGCACTGAAGCTTTCTTT.

In its sample, this clone was seen once. J is TRBJ2-3 and V is TRBV7-2; 7 bases agree with TRBD2. J lost 4 bases, V lost 2 bases, and 3 bases had no gene match. The CDR3 totals 14 residues. The germline gives CDR1 SGHTA, CDR2 FQGNSA. In DNA form, the CDR3 reads TGTGCCAGCAGCTTAAGCGGGGTGGCAGATACGCAGTATTTT. It is translated as CASSLSGVADTQYF.

This clone was counted a single time. The chain uses TRBV18 and TRBJ2-3; 10 positions match TRBD2. In germline, CDR1 is KGHSH, CDR2 LQKENI. V lost 5 bases and J lost 2; bases outside the gene matches: 4. The CDR3 is 15 residues long. The CDR3 DNA sequence: TGTGCCAGCTCAGGGGGACTAGCGAACACAGATACGCAGTATTTT. Amino acid sequence: CASSGGLANTDTQYF.

V is TRBV29-1 and J is TRBJ2-2, with 11 bases matching TRBD1. Trimming took 3 bases from V and 0 from J; bases not matched to a gene: 15. Germline CDR1 reads SQVTM; CDR2 reads ANQGSEA. The CDR3 has 20 amino acids. The CDR3 DNA sequence: TGCAGCGTTGAGGTAGGACAGGGGGCTCTGAGCGGGACGAACACCGGGGAGCTGTTTTTT. This encodes CSVEVGQGALSGTNTGELFF.

In its sample, this clone was seen a few times. V usage is TRBV19 and J usage is TRBJ1-2, with 8 nucleotides matching TRBD1. From germline, CDR1 is LNHDA and CDR2 SQIVND (reference sequence). The V segment lost 1 base and the J segment 0 bases; nucleotides outside the gene matches: 4. The CDR3 is 16 amino acids. CDR3 in DNA: TGTGCCAGTAGTATAGTAGGACAGGGCGCTAACTATGGCTACACCTTC. It specifies CASSIVGQGANYGYTF. The full variable domain, its missing parts supplied by reference TRBV19 and TRBJ1-2, is DGGITQSPKYLFRKEGQNVTLSCEQNLNHDAMYWYRQDPGQGLRLIYYSQIVNDFQKGDIAEGYSVSREKKESFPLTVTSAQKNPTAFYLCASSIVGQGANYGYTFGSGTRLTVV.

This clone was seen a handful of times. This CDR3 fails to terminate in the conserved phenylalanine or tryptophan, so it likely reflects a read error. Because the CDR3's place on the DNA is in doubt, the DNA is left out and the CDR3 is given as listed by TCRdb. This sequence joins TRBV7-9 and TRBJ2-7; the table names TRBD2, a call not compared with the DNA. Ends included, the CDR3 has 8 residues. Per the germline V gene, CDR1 is SEHNR and CDR2 is FQNEAQ (reference sequence). CDR3 residues: CASSKPLR.

The gene calls are TRBV11-2 and TRBJ1-6; D perhaps matches TRBD1 (5 bases). V lost 0 bases and J 2 bases, leaving 14 bases between the germline ends. The CDR3 has 18 residues. Germline V CDR1 and CDR2: SGHAT, FQNNGV. Here the CDR3 reads CASSLDVRQIPYNSPLHF. CDR3 nucleotides: TGTGCCAGCAGCTTAGATGTCAGACAGATCCCCTATAATTCACCCCTCCACTTT.

The chain combines TRBV19 with TRBJ2-1, with D perhaps TRBD1 (6 bases). The CDR3 contains 13 residues. Germline-derived CDR1 and CDR2 are LNHDA and SQIVND (reference sequence). Deletions cut 5 bases from V and 5 bases from J, with 10 bases between. The CDR3: CASSRTVDNEQFF. Here the CDR3 DNA reads TGTGCCAGTAGTCGGACAGTAGACAATGAGCAGTTCTTC. The entire variable domain, with the rest obtained from reference TRBV19 and TRBJ2-1, is as follows: DGGITQSPKYLFRKEGQNVTLSCEQNLNHDAMYWYRQDPGQGLRLIYYSQIVNDFQKGDIAEGYSVSREKKESFPLTVTSAQKNPTAFYLCASSRTVDNEQFFGPGTRLTVL.

This clone appeared once. The V call is TRBV19, the J call TRBJ2-6; no firm D call. The CDR3 consists of 15 residues. Per germline, CDR1 LNHDA and CDR2 SQIVND (reference sequence). V gave up 7 bases and J gave up 4 bases, with 14 bases separating them. The DNA of the CDR3 is TGTGCCAGTACTTTCAGGCGATCCGGGGCCAACGTCCTGACTTTC. Its translation: CASTFRRSGANVLTF.

This sequence joins TRBV19 and TRBJ1-1; 7 bases align to TRBD1. Trimming took 6 bases from V and 1 from J; bases not matched to a gene: 2. The CDR3 consists of 13 residues. CDR1 is LNHDA, CDR2 SQIVND, per germline (reference sequence). CDR3 region: CASRTGQNTEAFF. CDR3 DNA: TGTGCCAGTAGGACAGGGCAGAACACTGAAGCTTTCTTT.